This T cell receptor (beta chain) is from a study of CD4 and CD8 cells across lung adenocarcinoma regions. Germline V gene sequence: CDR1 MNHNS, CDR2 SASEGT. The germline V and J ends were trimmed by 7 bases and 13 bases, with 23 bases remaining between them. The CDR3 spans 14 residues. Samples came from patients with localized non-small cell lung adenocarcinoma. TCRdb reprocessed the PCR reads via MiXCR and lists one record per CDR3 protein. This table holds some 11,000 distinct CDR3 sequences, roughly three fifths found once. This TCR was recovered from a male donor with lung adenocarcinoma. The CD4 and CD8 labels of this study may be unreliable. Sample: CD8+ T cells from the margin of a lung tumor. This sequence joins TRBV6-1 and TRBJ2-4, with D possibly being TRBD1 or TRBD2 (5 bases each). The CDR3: CASTGLRANNMQYF. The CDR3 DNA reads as TGTGCCAGCACGGGGCTGCGGGCCAACAATATGCAGTACTTC.